This T cell receptor beta chain was recorded in a study of cytomegalovirus exposure and HLA in healthy donors. Findings and caveats of the study: A few CMV-associated chains proved CMV antigen-specific in vitro.

V was trimmed by 3 bases and J by 2 bases, leaving 21 bases between them. Germline assignment: CDR1 SGDLS and CDR2 YYNGEE. There are 17 residues in the CDR3. Measured with immunoSEQ multiplex PCR; TCRdb has only the in-frame clones, and not every one. Of around 60,000 clones listed, around 96% were seen once; the top ten hold around 1%. Turning to this clone: Its antigen is unidentified.

Material for sequencing was PBMCs. This receptor was identified in a woman aged 18-29 years in good health and CMV-seronegative. The chain has TRBV9 and TRBJ2-7; D possibly corresponds to TRBD2 (6 bases). In nucleotides, the CDR3 is TGTGCCAGCAGCGCTGCCGCCGGGCGGGGCCCCCCCTACGAGCAGTACTTC. This gives the protein CASSAAAGRGPPYEQYF.